The clone carrying this T cell receptor beta chain was observed a handful of times. TCRdb re-derived calls from the RT-PCR reads in MiXCR, one entry per CDR3 protein. The sample includes about 680,000 distinct CDR3 sequences, 13% to 15% of them seen just once. CDR3 size: 15 residues. Germline V gene lookup returns CDR1 DFQATT and CDR2 SNEGSKA (reference sequence). Trimming removed 0 bases at V and 0 bases at J, with 11 bases between. The source of this sequence is a female donor in good health, serving as a healthy control. V and J are TRBV20-1 and TRBJ1-2; a possible D gene is TRBD1 (5 bases). The specimen was memory CD4+ T cells from blood. CDR3 sequence: CSARDGGKANYGYTF. The DNA of the CDR3 is TGCAGTGCTAGAGATGGGGGGAAGGCTAACTATGGCTACACCTTC.